One and the same sample provided the 22 T cell receptor beta chains below, sequenced in a study of vaccination and CD4 T cells after COVID-19. Sequenced with the Oncomine TCR Beta short-read assay was DNA taken from cultured CD4+ T cells. MiXCR, applied by TCRdb to the PCR reads, yields one record per CDR3 protein. The sample carries about 19,000 distinct CDR3 sequences, approximately 37% recorded once. Treatment reported: approximately 10-day PBMC culture with coronavirus spike peptide pools or control peptides (ViraFEST assay). What these receptors recognize is not known. The sequenced material came from cultured CD4+ T cells from blood. The receptor source for this set is a human donor with COVID-19.

This chain links TRBV19 with TRBJ1-3; 7 bases line up with TRBD1. The CDR3 length is 13 residues. The trim removed 10 bases at V and 3 bases at J, leaving 6 bases unmatched. The germline V gene encodes CDR1 LNHDA and CDR2 SQIVND (reference sequence). The CDR3 here is CATGTVGGNTIYF. CDR3 coding DNA: TGTGCCACAGGGACAGTAGGTGGAAACACCATATATTTT.

V is TRBV28 and J is TRBJ2-5; perhaps D is TRBD1 or TRBD2 (5 bases each). The germline gives CDR1 MDHEN, CDR2 SYDVKM. This CDR3 contains 14 residues. Trimming left V 7 bases short and J 4 bases short, with 16 bases between. The CDR3 loop is CASTTPVGVETQYF. DNA for the CDR3: TGTGCCAGCACCACCCCGGTGGGGGTAGAGACCCAGTACTTC.

V and J are TRBV28 and TRBJ1-2; tentative D call: TRBD1 (5 bases). V was shortened by 3 bases and J by 8 bases, with 13 bases between the two germline ends. Germline V gene lookup returns CDR1 MDHEN and CDR2 SYDVKM. The CDR3 length is 13 residues. As DNA, the CDR3 is TGTGCCAGCAGTTTCCGAGGGGCATTCGGCTACACCTTC. Its translation: CASSFRGAFGYTF.

The chain recombines TRBV3-1 with TRBJ2-2; D not certain. The CDR3 sequence is 14 residues long. The germline gives CDR1 LGHDT, CDR2 YNNKEL (reference sequence). Trimming stripped 1 base from V and 1 base from J, with 4 bases between. The CDR3: CASSQGKNTGELFF. The CDR3 coding sequence is TGTGCCAGCAGCCAAGGCAAGAACACCGGGGAGCTGTTTTTT.

The chain employs TRBV24-1 and TRBJ2-5; D is perhaps TRBD2 (5 bases). V was trimmed by 4 bases and J by 2 bases, leaving 13 bases between them. CDR3 length equals 15 residues. Germline V lookup: CDR1 KGHDR, CDR2 SFDVKD. In DNA form, the CDR3 reads TGTGCCACCAGTGACCCCGGTCCGGGGCAAGAGACCCAGTACTTC. Protein: CATSDPGPGQETQYF.

CDR3 protein: CAIRNTDTQYF. The CDR3 DNA reads TGTGCCATCCGAAACACAGATACGCAGTATTTT. V gene TRBV10-3 combines with J gene TRBJ2-3; unclear D gene. This CDR3 is built from 11 residues. V shed 8 bases and J shed 2 bases, with 5 bases lying between them. The germline CDR1 and CDR2 sequences are ENHRY and SYGVKD.

The gene calls are TRBV7-2 and TRBJ1-1, with D maybe TRBD1 (6 bases). The germline gives CDR1 SGHTA, CDR2 FQGNSA. CDR3 size: 14 residues. V lost 4 bases and J lost 6, with 15 bases in between. Here the CDR3 reads CASSSEQGRAEAFF. In nucleotides, the CDR3 is TGTGCCAGCAGCTCAGAACAGGGACGGGCTGAAGCTTTCTTT.

CDR3 sequence: CASSQETSGGIDTGELFF. The CDR3, as DNA: TGTGCCAGCAGCCAAGAGACTAGCGGGGGGATAGACACCGGGGAGCTGTTTTTT. The chain joins TRBV7-2 to TRBJ2-2; 13 bases are shared with TRBD2. Trimming at V came to 5 bases and at J to 3 bases, leaving 9 bases not matched to a gene. This CDR3 has 18 amino acids. The germline CDR1 and CDR2 sequences are SGHTA and FQGNSA.

The CDR3, as DNA: TGCAGTGCTAGAGATTTACAGGGTGGTGAAGCTTTCTTT. It translates to CSARDLQGGEAFF. V is TRBV20-1 and J is TRBJ1-1, with a possible D match to TRBD1 (6 bases). Deletions cut 0 bases from V and 7 bases from J, with 12 bases between. Germline CDR1 reads DFQATT; CDR2 reads SNEGSKA (reference sequence). This CDR3 has 13 residues.

The chain combines TRBV7-6 with TRBJ2-2, with TRBD2 matching over 12 bases. This CDR3 has 17 amino acids. J was trimmed by 4 bases and V by 4 bases; bases with no gene match: 7. Germline V gives CDR1 SGHVS, CDR2 FNYEAQ. As DNA, the CDR3 is TGTGCCAGCAGCTCGCCGGGACTAGCGGGCTTCACCGGGGAGCTGTTTTTT. Residues: CASSSPGLAGFTGELFF. The full variable domain, completed using reference TRBV7-6 and TRBJ2-2, is GAGVSQSPRYKVTKRGQDVALRCDPISGHVSLYWYRQALGQGPEFLTYFNYEAQQDKSGLPNDRFSAERPEGSISTLTIQRTEQRDSAMYRCASSSPGLAGFTGELFFGEGSRLTVL.

This clonotype has a handful of counts. V and J are TRBV7-3 and TRBJ2-5; D not resolved. Between the trimmed V and J ends, which lost 2 bases and 1 base, there was a span of 5 bases. This CDR3 comprises 13 residues. CDR1 SGHTA and CDR2 FQGTGA come from the germline V gene. The CDR3 is CASSLEVQETQYF. In DNA form, the CDR3 reads TGTGCCAGCAGCTTAGAAGTCCAAGAGACCCAGTACTTC.

In its sample, this clonotype was seen once. CDR3 region: CASSLIGGGGTEAFF. The DNA for the CDR3 is TGTGCCAGCAGTTTAATCGGTGGGGGAGGTACTGAAGCTTTCTTT. The rearrangement links TRBV12-3 or TRBV12-4 to TRBJ1-1; perhaps TRBD1 as D (5 bases). The CDR3 totals 15 residues. V lost 2 bases, J lost 5 bases, and 15 bases lay in between.

J is TRBJ2-3 and V is TRBV5-4, with 7 bases lining up with TRBD1. CDR1 is SGHNT and CDR2 is YYREEE in the germline V gene (reference sequence). J gave up 3 bases and V 6 bases, and 13 bases lay outside the gene matches. The CDR3 length is 16 residues. Here the CDR3 DNA reads TGTGCCAGCATTAGCGAATTGGGCAGGGGGACAGATACGCAGTATTTT. Translated, it gives CASISELGRGTDTQYF.

This clonotype was seen a handful of times. This sequence joins TRBV6-1 and TRBJ2-7; 10 bases line up with TRBD1. Germline CDR1 reads MNHNS; CDR2 reads SASEGT. This CDR3 has 14 residues. The V segment lost 5 bases and the J segment 7 bases; nucleotides outside the gene matches: 8. The chain's CDR3 is CASSTWDRGGEQYF. The CDR3 bases are TGTGCCAGCAGTACCTGGGACAGGGGAGGAGAGCAGTACTTC.

The chain carries TRBV19 and TRBJ1-2; D is unresolved. The CDR3 totals 11 residues. The V gene lost 1 base and the J gene lost 8 bases, with 5 bases spanning the gap. Germline V gene data show CDR1 as LNHDA and CDR2 as SQIVND (reference sequence). CDR3 sequence (DNA): TGTGCCAGTAGTATAGCACAGGGCTACACCTTC. This encodes CASSIAQGYTF.

The rearrangement joins TRBV24-1 to TRBJ2-1; 11 nucleotides agree with TRBD1. J was trimmed by 6 bases and V by 9 bases; bases with no gene match: 9. The germline V gene has CDR1 KGHDR and CDR2 SFDVKD. The CDR3 has 15 amino acids. CDR3 coding DNA: TGTGCCACCGGCCGGGACAGGGGGAATCTCAATGAGCAGTTCTTC. Its protein is CATGRDRGNLNEQFF.

The chain combines TRBV19 with TRBJ2-7; D remains ambiguous. The V and J ends lost 6 bases and 4 bases respectively, with 10 bases between them. Germline CDR1 and CDR2: LNHDA and SQIVND (reference sequence). The CDR3 totals 12 residues. CDR3 DNA sequence: TGTGCCAGTAGAGTCGGGCCTTACGAGCAGTACTTC. Protein sequence: CASRVGPYEQYF.

In the case of this clonotype: An end of the junction differs from the germline gene, which may be a read error. This sequence joins TRBV7-6 and TRBJ2-2, with 7 bases identical to TRBD2. This CDR3 is built from 14 residues. Germline V gene sequence: CDR1 SGHVS, CDR2 FNYEAQ. The CDR3 here is CASGDNVGTGELFF. The DNA for the CDR3 is TGCGCCAGCGGGGATAACGTGGGGACCGGGGAGCTGTTTTTT.

Sample share makes this clonotype medium-sized (0.01 to 0.1%). The chain is built from TRBV30 and TRBJ1-5; tentative D call: TRBD1 (6 bases). V gave up 1 base and J gave up 3 bases, with 10 bases separating them. CDR3 length equals 14 residues. CDR1 is GTSNPN, CDR2 SVGIG, per germline (reference sequence). The chain's CDR3 is CAWSGGHSNQPQHF. The CDR3 nucleotides are TGTGCCTGGAGTGGGGGACACTCCAATCAGCCCCAGCATTTT.

The CDR3: CASSPGVRSTDTQYF. Here the CDR3 DNA reads TGTGCCAGCAGCCCAGGGGTTCGTAGCACAGATACGCAGTATTTT. This chain uses TRBV12-3 or TRBV12-4 with TRBJ2-3; D perhaps matches TRBD1 (6 bases). The CDR3 loop spans 15 amino acids. Trimming left V 6 bases short and J 0 bases short, with 13 bases between.

This rearrangement joins TRBV7-8 to TRBJ1-4; possibly TRBD1 for D (5 bases). CDR3 size: 14 residues. With 4 bases removed from V and 7 bases from J, the gap between germline ends came to 13 bases. Germline V gene lookup returns CDR1 SGHVS and CDR2 FQNEAQ. The CDR3 DNA sequence: TGTGCCAGCAGCTCGCGGGAGGGGTCTGAAAAACTGTTTTTT. It yields the protein CASSSREGSEKLFF.

This clonotype was found a few times. This rearrangement joins TRBV2 to TRBJ1-6; tentative D call: TRBD1 (6 bases). With 4 bases removed from V and 3 bases from J, the gap between germline ends came to 13 bases. Germline CDR1 and CDR2: SNHLY and FYNNEI. The CDR3 covers 16 residues. The CDR3 bases are TGTGCCAGCAGTGTACAGGGAGTCGACTATAATTCACCCCTCCACTTT. Its translation: CASSVQGVDYNSPLHF.